The 21 T cell receptor beta chains below come from one sample, sequenced in a study of T-cell memory formation after mild COVID-19. TCRdb used MiXCR to reprocess the 5' RACE reads, holding one entry per CDR3 protein. The profile covers a few hundred thousand distinct CDR3 sequences, with approximately 16% appearing a single time and around a fifth taken by the ten largest. Sequencing was done on a sample of PBMCs or a T cell subset sorted from them (not recorded which). The receptors stem from a young man who had mild COVID-19 (a few samples of this study predate the infection). Cell type and time point are not known.

This clonotype was counted a few times. V gene TRBV10-3 combines with J gene TRBJ2-4; TRBD2 is a possible D gene (5 bases). CDR3 length: 14 residues. The germline V gene has CDR1 ENHRY and CDR2 SYGVKD. The V end lost 0 bases, the J end lost 10 bases, and 13 bases lay between the germline ends. CDR3 nucleotides: TGTGCCATCAGTGAGTCACGGTCGGGAAAGATTCAGTACTTC. It translates to CAISESRSGKIQYF.

This chain joins TRBV19 and TRBJ1-1, with no clear D. Per the germline V gene, CDR1 is LNHDA and CDR2 is SQIVND (reference sequence). The germline V and J ends were trimmed by 7 bases and 0 bases, with 9 bases remaining between them. The CDR3 runs to 13 residues. The CDR3 coding sequence is TGTGCCAGTACTGCGGGGATGAACACTGAAGCTTTCTTT. Translated: CASTAGMNTEAFF.

The rearrangement uses TRBV2 and TRBJ2-3, with 8 positions matching TRBD2. CDR1 is SNHLY and CDR2 is FYNNEI in the germline V gene. The V segment lost 6 bases and the J segment 0 bases; nucleotides outside the gene matches: 5. The CDR3 covers 15 residues. CDR3 in amino acids: CASRRLATSTDTQYF. CDR3 DNA: TGTGCCAGCAGACGACTAGCGACTAGCACAGATACGCAGTATTTT.

CDR3 residues: CASSLIQGTGELFF. The CDR3 DNA sequence: TGTGCCAGCAGCCTAATACAAGGGACCGGGGAGCTGTTTTTT. The chain combines TRBV7-2 with TRBJ2-2; D is unresolved. CDR3 length: 14 residues. The V gene's germline CDR1 is SGHTA and CDR2 FQGNSA. The ends were cut back, 5 bases at V and 5 bases at J, with 12 bases in the middle.

The chain uses TRBV6-5 and TRBJ1-3; D unclear. The CDR3 extends over 15 amino acids. Trimming left V 2 bases short and J 0 bases short, with 8 bases between. The germline V gene has CDR1 MNHEY and CDR2 SVGAGI. CDR3 bases: TGTGCCAGCAGTTACAACACCTTCTCTGGAAACACCATATATTTT. As protein: CASSYNTFSGNTIYF.

This chain uses TRBV5-1 with TRBJ2-3; 12 nucleotides match TRBD2. CDR1 is SGHRS, CDR2 YFSETQ, per germline. V gave up 0 bases and J gave up 6 bases; unmatched junction bases: 8. CDR3 size: 17 residues. The CDR3 spells CASSLGSLAGGADTQYF. DNA of the CDR3: TGCGCCAGCAGCTTGGGTTCACTAGCGGGGGGTGCGGATACGCAGTATTTT.

The chain employs TRBV19 and TRBJ2-5; D unresolved. Trimming removed 7 bases from V and 5 bases from J, with 14 bases in between. Germline values: CDR1 LNHDA, CDR2 SQIVND (reference sequence). The CDR3 runs to 13 residues. CDR3 sequence (DNA): TGTGCCAGTAAGTTAGACCTACGGGAGACCCAGTACTTC. It translates to CASKLDLRETQYF.

This clonotype was recorded at least ten times. V usage is TRBV27 and J usage is TRBJ1-5; perhaps TRBD1 as D (5 bases). The V and J ends lost 2 bases and 7 bases respectively, with 9 bases between them. Germline CDR1 and CDR2: MNHEY and SMNVEV (reference sequence). This CDR3 is 13 amino acids long. CDR3 sequence: CASSLGGEQPQHF. The CDR3 nucleotides read TGTGCCAGCAGTTTAGGGGGGGAACAGCCCCAGCATTTT.

The rearrangement uses TRBV4-2 and TRBJ1-2, with TRBD1 matching 7 bases. V gave up 3 bases and J gave up 4 bases; unmatched junction bases: 5. Germline V gives CDR1 LGHNA, CDR2 YNFKEQ. This CDR3 is 14 amino acids long. CDR3 DNA sequence: TGTGCCAGCAGCCAGTACAGGGGTCTCTATGGCTACACCTTC. Protein sequence: CASSQYRGLYGYTF.

This chain joins TRBV5-1 and TRBJ1-5; weak D call: TRBD1 (6 bases). Germline values: CDR1 SGHRS, CDR2 YFSETQ. V lost 4 bases, J lost 5 bases, and 19 bases lay in between. CDR3 length: 16 residues. This CDR3 reads CASSPLPTGTYQPQHF. The CDR3 coding sequence is TGCGCCAGCAGCCCCCTCCCGACAGGTACTTATCAGCCCCAGCATTTT.

This clonotype was observed a handful of times. The J gene is TRBJ1-1, the V gene TRBV6-5, with 7 bases fitting TRBD1. Germline V lookup: CDR1 MNHEY, CDR2 SVGAGI. This CDR3 is built from 16 residues. After removal of 0 bases from V and 4 bases from J, the junction contained 8 bases not matched to a gene. The CDR3 loop is CASSYSLTGWGTEAFF. CDR3 nucleotides: TGTGCCAGCAGTTACTCTTTGACAGGGTGGGGCACTGAAGCTTTCTTT.

This clonotype occurred many times. The V and J genes are TRBV7-3 and TRBJ2-7, with D tentatively TRBD2 (6 bases). CDR1 is SGHTA, CDR2 FQGTGA, per germline. Between the trimmed V and J ends, which lost 4 bases and 0 bases, there was a span of 10 bases. CDR3 length: 14 amino acids. The chain's CDR3 is CASSWDGSSYEQYF. The CDR3 region has the DNA TGTGCCAGCAGCTGGGACGGGAGCTCCTACGAGCAGTACTTC.

The chain carries TRBV7-9 and TRBJ1-4; no clear D gene. Germline CDR1 is SEHNR and CDR2 is FQNEAQ (reference sequence). The length of the CDR3 is 13 residues. With 0 bases removed from V and 4 bases from J, the gap between germline ends came to 3 bases. The CDR3 loop reads CASSLANNEKLFF. CDR3 nucleotide sequence: TGTGCCAGCAGCTTAGCGAATAATGAAAAACTGTTTTTT.

This clonotype was observed a few times. The V call is TRBV20-1, the J call TRBJ2-1; D is ambiguous. This CDR3 has 15 amino acids. Germline V gene data show CDR1 as DFQATT and CDR2 as SNEGSKA (reference sequence). V was pared by 3 bases and J by 0 bases, with 12 bases between. The DNA of the CDR3 is TGCAGTGCTAGGTCCGGTCGCCTCTCCTACAATGAGCAGTTCTTC. This translates into CSARSGRLSYNEQFF.

As concerns this clonotype: At one boundary the junction diverges from the germline segment, which might be a read error. Here the CDR3 DNA reads TGTGACAGCAGCTCCACCGCCTTCGGGGGATCAGATACGCAGTATTTT. Translation: CDSSSTAFGGSDTQYF. The genes are TRBV6-2 or TRBV6-3 and TRBJ2-3; maybe TRBD2 (6 bases). Germline-derived CDR1 and CDR2 are MNHEY and SVGEGT. This CDR3 is built from 16 residues.

This chain connects TRBV25-1 to TRBJ2-5; D perhaps matches TRBD2 (5 bases). The CDR3 runs 14 residues. Germline V CDR1 and CDR2: MGHDK, SYGVNS. Deletions cut 4 bases from V and 4 bases from J, with 13 bases between. CDR3 loop: CASSAAGGVETQYF. For the CDR3, the DNA is TGTGCCAGCAGTGCTGCAGGAGGTGTAGAGACCCAGTACTTC.

At least ten counts were recorded for this clonotype. V is TRBV5-1 and J is TRBJ1-1, with 10 bases fitting TRBD1. V lost 5 bases and J lost 5; bases outside the gene matches: 6. The CDR3 contains 14 residues. From germline, CDR1 is SGHRS and CDR2 YFSETQ. The CDR3 DNA follows: TGCGCCAGCAGAGCTGACAGGGGGCTAACTGAAGCTTTCTTT. The encoded protein is CASRADRGLTEAFF. The full variable domain, completed using reference TRBV5-1 and TRBJ1-1, is KAGVTQTPRYLIKTRGQQVTLSCSPISGHRSVSWYQQTPGQGLQFLFEYFSETQRNKGNFPGRFSGRQFSNSRSEMNVSTLELGDSALYLCASRADRGLTEAFFGQGTRLTVV.

This clonotype appeared many times. The genes are TRBV10-3 and TRBJ2-1, with 8 bases that match TRBD1. The V gene end was trimmed by 4 bases and the J gene end by 6 bases; junction bases not matched to a gene: 8. CDR3 size: 15 residues. Germline V gene data show CDR1 as ENHRY and CDR2 as SYGVKD. Here the CDR3 reads CAISVATGAPNEQFF. CDR3 coding DNA: TGTGCCATCAGTGTGGCGACAGGGGCCCCCAATGAGCAGTTCTTC.

The CDR3 loop is CASSQGVWSYEQYV. The CDR3 coding sequence is TGCGCCAGCAGCCAAGGGGTGTGGAGCTACGAGCAGTACGTC. The V gene is TRBV4-1, the J gene TRBJ2-7; no clear D gene. Germline V gene sequence: CDR1 MGHRA, CDR2 YSYEKL. The V gene lost 1 base and the J gene lost 3 bases, with 10 bases spanning the gap. This CDR3 spans 14 amino acids.

The CDR3 loop reads CASSEFTRSNQPQHF. As DNA, the CDR3 is TGTGCCAGCAGTGAATTCACCCGAAGCAATCAGCCCCAGCATTTT. This chain uses TRBV2 with TRBJ1-5; D unclear. This CDR3 contains 15 residues. Trimming removed 2 bases at V and 1 base at J, with 9 bases between. Per the germline V gene, CDR1 is SNHLY and CDR2 is FYNNEI.

The chain uses TRBV10-3 and TRBJ2-3; D not certain. Per germline, CDR1 ENHRY and CDR2 SYGVKD. The CDR3 runs 12 residues. V lost 5 bases to trimming and J lost 6 bases, with 9 bases between them. CDR3 coding DNA: TGTGCCATCAGTCCCCTGCTCGATACGCAGTATTTT. This translates into CAISPLLDTQYF.